This entry concerns a single TCR beta chain. Other DNA sequences within the sample encode an identical CDR3. The CDR3 runs to 15 residues. Unmatched junction bases numbered 0, after V lost 1 base and J lost 4 bases. Germline values: CDR1 SGHTA, CDR2 FQGNSA. This sample was taken from a study of blood T cell repertoires in COVID-19. As for the study in general: Researchers got acute and convalescent COVID-19 samples from the United States, Italy and Spain.

Clones were read by immunoSEQ multiplex PCR, and TCRdb kept only the in-frame ones, dropping some. The profile shows approximately 200,000 clones, roughly 79% of them singletons. The TCR was taken from a man aged 60 to 75 with active or convalescent COVID-19. The chain combines TRBV7-2 with TRBJ2-1; 11 nucleotides align to TRBD2. The source material was peripheral blood. CDR3 amino acids: CASSLGLAGYNEQFF. In DNA, the CDR3 is TGTGCCAGCAGCTTAGGACTAGCGGGATACAATGAGCAGTTCTTC.